This T cell receptor beta chain originates from a study of blood T cell repertoires in COVID-19. Clinical history reported by participants formed the basis on which cohorts were assigned. Sequencing used immunoSEQ multiplex PCR; TCRdb keeps in-frame clones, though not all of them. In the table there are some 220,000 clones, more than 80% of which are singletons. This receptor was taken from a woman aged 18-29 years in a cohort exposed to, infected with or recovered from COVID-19 (not recorded which). Specimen: PBMCs or T cells enriched from blood (not recorded which).

CDR3 sequence reads: CASSLMGSSYNEQFF. CDR3 sequence (DNA): TGTGCCAGCAGCTTAATGGGGAGCTCCTACAATGAGCAGTTCTTC. The chain employs TRBV7-3 and TRBJ2-1; tentative D call: TRBD2 (5 bases). There are 15 residues in the CDR3. Germline loops: CDR1 SGHTA, CDR2 FQGTGA. Deletions cut 1 base from V and 0 bases from J, with 7 bases between. The full variable domain, with the rest looked up from reference TRBV7-3 and TRBJ2-1, is GAGVSQTPSNKVTEKGKYVELRCDPISGHTALYWYRQSLGQGPEFLIYFQGTGAADDSGLPNDRFFAVRPEGSVSTLKIQRTERGDSAVYLCASSLMGSSYNEQFFGPGTRLTVL.